These 14 T cell receptor beta chains came from one sample sequenced in a study of blood T cell repertoires in COVID-19. Only in-frame clones appear in the TCRdb table, and some are missing; sequencing was by immunoSEQ multiplex PCR. This sample has about 110,000 clones, with 76% found just once. Sequenced: peripheral blood. The source of these receptors is a woman of 80 years or more with acute or convalescent COVID-19.

The J gene is TRBJ1-5, the V gene TRBV27; the match to TRBD1 covers 9 bases. CDR3 length equals 15 residues. With V trimmed by 2 bases and J by 4 bases, 3 bases remained unmatched. Germline CDR1 and CDR2: MNHEY and SMNVEV (reference sequence). In nucleotides, the CDR3 is TGTGCCAGCAGTTTAGGGACAGGGACTAATCAGCCCCAGCATTTT. Protein product: CASSLGTGTNQPQHF.

The CDR3 sequence is CASSVVRGTEAFF. Written as DNA, the CDR3 is TGTGCCAGCAGCGTTGTGAGGGGGACTGAAGCTTTCTTT. This chain joins TRBV5-4 and TRBJ1-1; TRBD1 is a possible D gene (6 bases). Germline V lookup: CDR1 SGHNT, CDR2 YYREEE (reference sequence). Deletions cut 4 bases from V and 5 bases from J, with 12 bases between. This CDR3 comprises 13 residues.

The rearrangement links TRBV19 to TRBJ2-7; possibly TRBD1 for D (6 bases). Germline assignment: CDR1 LNHDA and CDR2 SQIVND (reference sequence). Deletions cut 3 bases from V and 0 bases from J, with 15 bases between. There are 16 residues in the CDR3. The CDR3 spells CASSISGALSSYEQYF. The CDR3 DNA sequence: TGTGCCAGTAGTATCTCAGGGGCGCTGAGCTCCTACGAGCAGTACTTC.

The chain links TRBV7-9 to TRBJ2-7; D may be TRBD1 (5 bases). V lost 0 bases and J 11 bases, leaving 11 bases between the germline ends. This CDR3 has 12 amino acids. Germline V gene data show CDR1 as SEHNR and CDR2 as FQNEAQ (reference sequence). The CDR3 reads CASSLAQGVEYF. CDR3 nucleotides: TGTGCCAGCAGCTTAGCTCAGGGTGTGGAGTACTTC.

The CDR3 region has the DNA TGTGCCAGCAGTTATGGCAACTGGGAAGCGGCCAGCGAGCAGTACTTC. Translated, it gives CASSYGNWEAASEQYF. The chain joins TRBV6-8 to TRBJ2-7; TRBD2 is a possible D gene (5 bases). The CDR3 has 16 amino acids. V dropped 3 bases and J dropped 6 bases, with 21 bases sitting between them. CDR1 is MNHGY, CDR2 SAAAGT, per germline.

Notes on this clone: This specimen includes other DNA sequences encoding the same CDR3. The V call is TRBV10-3, the J call TRBJ1-1; TRBD1 matches at 7 bases. J lost 3 bases, V lost 4 bases, and 2 bases had no gene match. CDR3 length: 13 residues. Germline V gene lookup returns CDR1 ENHRY and CDR2 SYGVKD. The CDR3 protein is CAISVQGDTEAFF. The CDR3 nucleotides are TGTGCCATCAGTGTTCAGGGGGACACTGAAGCTTTCTTT.

The chain carries TRBV19 and TRBJ1-1, with 7 nucleotides matching TRBD1. The trim removed 3 bases at V and 4 bases at J, leaving 5 bases unmatched. Germline values: CDR1 LNHDA, CDR2 SQIVND (reference sequence). The CDR3 contains 14 residues. Here the CDR3 reads CASSMGSGGTEAFF. The CDR3 DNA reads TGTGCCAGTAGTATGGGGTCAGGGGGCACTGAAGCTTTCTTT.

V gene TRBV29-1 combines with J gene TRBJ2-5; D call uncertain. Trimming shortened V by 3 bases and J by 3 bases, and 11 bases separated the two germline ends. The CDR3 has 13 residues. CDR1 and CDR2 (germline): SQVTM, ANQGSEA. The DNA of the CDR3 is TGCAGCGTTGACCGGCAGGCGAAAGAGACCCAGTACTTC. Its protein product is CSVDRQAKETQYF.

The chain has TRBV14 and TRBJ2-3; the D gene is possibly TRBD2 (7 bases). CDR3 size: 16 residues. Germline values: CDR1 SGHDN, CDR2 FVKESK. The V gene lost 4 bases and the J gene lost 6 bases, with 20 bases spanning the gap. The CDR3 spells CASSRFGAGALDTQYF. The CDR3 DNA reads TGTGCCAGCAGCCGGTTTGGGGCGGGGGCCCTCGATACGCAGTATTTT.

The chain is built from TRBV2 and TRBJ2-2, with D possibly being TRBD1 (6 bases). CDR1 and CDR2 from the germline V gene are SNHLY and FYNNEI. Trimming pared 3 bases from V and 3 bases from J, leaving 8 bases between. The CDR3 totals 14 residues. The CDR3 is CASSDGQYTGELFF. The CDR3 coding sequence is TGTGCCAGCAGTGACGGACAGTACACCGGGGAGCTGTTTTTT.

The rearrangement joins TRBV3-1 (or the pseudogene TRBV3-2) to TRBJ2-5, with 9 bases aligning to TRBD2. With 0 bases clipped from V and 1 base from J, the junction kept 6 bases outside the gene matches. The length of the CDR3 is 17 residues. The germline V gene encodes CDR1 LGHDT and CDR2 YNNKEL (reference sequence). In nucleotides, the CDR3 is TGTGCCAGCAGCCAAGAAGGCGGCGGGGGGGTCCAAGAGACCCAGTACTTC. Protein product: CASSQEGGGGVQETQYF.

This chain connects TRBV5-6 to TRBJ2-5; D not resolved. CDR3 length: 15 amino acids. The V gene's germline CDR1 is SGHDT and CDR2 YYEEEE. V gave up 2 bases and J gave up 5 bases, with 16 bases separating them. Here the CDR3 DNA reads TGTGCCAGCAGCTTAGGTCCCAGTGACTTCGAGACCCAGTACTTC. This gives the protein CASSLGPSDFETQYF.

This chain joins TRBV6-2 or TRBV6-3 and TRBJ2-7; perhaps TRBD1 as D (6 bases). Trimming took off 2 bases at V and 1 base at J, with 12 bases between the two ends. Germline CDR1 MNHEY, CDR2 SVGEGT. This CDR3 spans 15 amino acids. The CDR3 reads CASSYDRTPSYEQYF. CDR3 nucleotides: TGTGCCAGCAGTTACGACAGGACGCCTTCCTACGAGCAGTACTTC.

Only one count was recorded for this clone. This chain joins TRBV12-3 or TRBV12-4 and TRBJ1-1, with D unclear. Between the trimmed V and J ends, which lost 4 bases and 6 bases, there was a span of 9 bases. The CDR3 totals 12 residues. The CDR3 loop reads CASSSLSAEAFF. CDR3 nucleotide sequence: TGTGCCAGCAGTTCCTTGTCGGCTGAAGCTTTCTTT.